The next 17 T cell receptor beta chains were all read from a single sample in a study of blood T cell repertoires in COVID-19. The table came from immunoSEQ multiplex PCR; TCRdb's copy has only in-frame clones and leaves some out. The sample holds just over 300,000 clones, approximately 89% seen once. The sequencing input was peripheral blood. The receptors here all came from a woman aged 30 to 39 with COVID-19, enrolled during active disease.

This clone was seen once. This chain links TRBV19 with TRBJ1-1; possible D gene TRBD1, 5 bases. Germline lookup yields CDR1 LNHDA and CDR2 SQIVND (reference sequence). The V end lost 5 bases, the J end lost 7 bases, and 14 bases lay between the germline ends. This CDR3 is 13 amino acids long. DNA for the CDR3: TGTGCCAGTAGTCCAGGGCATAGCCTTGAAGCTTTCTTT. It is translated as CASSPGHSLEAFF.

This clone was found a few times. V is TRBV27 and J is TRBJ2-7; D gene ambiguous. The V gene's germline CDR1 is MNHEY and CDR2 SMNVEV (reference sequence). Trimming took off 5 bases at V and 12 bases at J, with 23 bases between the two ends. There are 14 residues in the CDR3. CDR3 nucleotide sequence: TGTGCCAGCAGTCAACCCCCTTCTCTCCCTAGTTCGTACGTC. Its translation: CASSQPPSLPSSYV.

This chain uses TRBV2 with TRBJ2-1; 8 bases line up with TRBD2. The CDR3 extends over 16 amino acids. CDR1 is SNHLY, CDR2 FYNNEI, per germline. Trimming cost V 8 bases and J 2 bases; bases outside gene matches: 11. CDR3 nucleotide sequence: TGTGCCAGCGGTTTTAGCGGGGAGACTACCTACAATGAGCAGTTCTTC. Translated, it gives CASGFSGETTYNEQFF.

In this sample, this clone turned up a few times. The chain uses TRBV13 and TRBJ2-7, with D hard to call. The CDR3 runs to 13 residues. V lost 4 bases, J lost 1 base, and 8 bases lay in between. CDR1 is PRHDT, CDR2 FYEKMQ, per germline (reference sequence). In DNA form, the CDR3 reads TGTGCCAGCAGCTCAGGTCAGTCCTACGAGCAGTACGTC. This encodes CASSSGQSYEQYV.

This clone was counted only a few times. The chain recombines TRBV9 with TRBJ2-7, with 13 positions matching TRBD2. Per germline, CDR1 SGDLS and CDR2 YYNGEE. With 3 bases clipped from V and 3 bases from J, the junction kept 3 bases outside the gene matches. The CDR3 has 15 amino acids. In nucleotides, the CDR3 is TGTGCCAGCAGCGACGGGACTAGCGGGGACTACGAGCAGTACTTC. It codes for CASSDGTSGDYEQYF.

V and J are TRBV19 and TRBJ1-2, with 8 positions matching TRBD1. Germline values: CDR1 LNHDA, CDR2 SQIVND (reference sequence). This CDR3 comprises 13 residues. The V segment lost 10 bases and the J segment 8 bases; nucleotides outside the gene matches: 12. CDR3 amino acids: CATQGTGGEGYTF. DNA for the CDR3: TGTGCCACCCAAGGGACAGGCGGTGAGGGCTACACCTTC.

This chain joins TRBV11-3 and TRBJ1-1, with D tentatively TRBD1 (5 bases). The CDR3 totals 15 residues. Germline assignment: CDR1 SGHNT and CDR2 YENEEA. V lost 0 bases, J lost 1 base, and 9 bases lay in between. The CDR3, as DNA: TGTGCCAGCAGCTTAGATGGGCAGGGGAACACTGAAGCTTTCTTT. Amino acid sequence: CASSLDGQGNTEAFF.

The V and J genes are TRBV4-3 and TRBJ2-5; 13 bases fit TRBD2. Looked up from germline, CDR1 is LGHNA and CDR2 is YSLEER. V trimming: 4 bases; J trimming: 3 bases; junction bases outside the gene matches: 2. The CDR3 length is 15 residues. The CDR3 bases are TGCGCCAGCAGCCTACTAGCGGGGGGGAAAGAGACCCAGTACTTC. Its protein product is CASSLLAGGKETQYF.

This clone appeared once. The DNA of the CDR3 is TGTGCCAGTAGCGATTATGGCAGGGCCCCGCGTTTGCATTTT. Translated, it gives CASSDYGRAPRLHF. The V gene is TRBV19, the J gene TRBJ1-5, with D perhaps matching TRBD1 (5 bases). The CDR3 spans 14 residues. CDR1 is LNHDA, CDR2 SQIVND, per germline (reference sequence). Trimming left V 6 bases short and J 15 bases short, with 24 bases between. Full variable domain (missing parts from reference TRBV19 and TRBJ1-5): DGGITQSPKYLFRKEGQNVTLSCEQNLNHDAMYWYRQDPGQGLRLIYYSQIVNDFQKGDIAEGYSVSREKKESFPLTVTSAQKNPTAFYLCASSDYGRAPRLHFGDGTRLSIL.

This rearrangement joins TRBV24-1 to TRBJ2-2; perhaps TRBD2 as D (5 bases). Germline V gives CDR1 KGHDR, CDR2 SFDVKD. V was cut by 3 bases and J by 6 bases, with 22 bases left in between. This CDR3 comprises 18 residues. The CDR3 coding sequence is TGTGCCACCAGTGATACTACACTACCGCGACCGGAGGCCGGGGAGCTGTTTTTT. Amino acids: CATSDTTLPRPEAGELFF.

This clone was seen only a few times. In DNA, the CDR3 is TGTGCCAGTATGGGGACACATAGCAATCAGCCCCAGCATTTT. It translates to CASMGTHSNQPQHF. The chain has TRBV19 and TRBJ1-5; tentative D call: TRBD1 (6 bases). Per germline, CDR1 LNHDA and CDR2 SQIVND (reference sequence). CDR3 length equals 14 residues. V was shortened by 7 bases and J by 0 bases, with 10 bases between the two germline ends.

The CDR3 coding sequence is TGTGCCAGCAGCCCCCAAACAGATGGCTATGGCTACACCTTC. It translates to CASSPQTDGYGYTF. The V gene is TRBV4-2, the J gene TRBJ1-2; no clear D. With 4 bases removed from V and 4 bases from J, the gap between germline ends came to 13 bases. In germline, CDR1 is LGHNA, CDR2 YNFKEQ. The CDR3 sequence is 14 residues long.

This clone was counted a single time. The chain combines TRBV27 with TRBJ2-2; TRBD2 agrees at 10 bases. J lost 4 bases, V lost 2 bases, and 7 bases had no gene match. Looked up from germline, CDR1 is MNHEY and CDR2 is SMNVEV (reference sequence). The CDR3 runs 17 residues. Here the CDR3 reads CASSLASGGKRTGELFF. The CDR3 nucleotides read TGTGCCAGCAGTTTAGCTAGCGGGGGCAAACGCACCGGGGAGCTGTTTTTT.

The CDR3 DNA reads as TGTGCCAGCAGATCGGACAGGGGTCGATTCACAGATACGCAGTATTTT. Translation: CASRSDRGRFTDTQYF. The rearrangement uses TRBV6-6 and TRBJ2-3; 9 bases are a match to TRBD1. Trimming at V came to 6 bases and at J to 2 bases, leaving 9 bases not matched to a gene. This CDR3 region has 16 residues. CDR1 is MNHNY, CDR2 SVGAGI, per germline (reference sequence).

The rearrangement joins TRBV19 to TRBJ2-7, with 7 bases matching TRBD2. V lost 11 bases to trimming and J lost 0 bases; unmatched junction nucleotides: 10. The CDR3 is 14 amino acids. CDR1 and CDR2 (germline): LNHDA, SQIVND (reference sequence). CDR3 nucleotides: TGTGCCTCAAGCTCCGGACTAGGCTCCTACGAGCAGTACGTC. Amino acids: CASSSGLGSYEQYV.

The chain links TRBV7-9 to TRBJ2-3; TRBD1 might be the D (6 bases). V was shortened by 2 bases and J by 4 bases, with 7 bases between the two germline ends. CDR1 is SEHNR, CDR2 FQNEAQ, per germline (reference sequence). The CDR3 spans 13 residues. The CDR3 DNA is TGTGCCAGCAGCTTAACAGGGTCAGATACGCAGTATTTT. This gives the protein CASSLTGSDTQYF.

V and J are TRBV24-1 and TRBJ1-2; 7 bases align to TRBD1. The CDR3 contains 12 residues. With V trimmed by 10 bases and J by 4 bases, 5 bases remained unmatched. Germline CDR1 is KGHDR and CDR2 is SFDVKD. This CDR3 is CATSQGGYGYTF. CDR3 bases: TGTGCCACTAGCCAGGGGGGCTATGGCTACACCTTC.